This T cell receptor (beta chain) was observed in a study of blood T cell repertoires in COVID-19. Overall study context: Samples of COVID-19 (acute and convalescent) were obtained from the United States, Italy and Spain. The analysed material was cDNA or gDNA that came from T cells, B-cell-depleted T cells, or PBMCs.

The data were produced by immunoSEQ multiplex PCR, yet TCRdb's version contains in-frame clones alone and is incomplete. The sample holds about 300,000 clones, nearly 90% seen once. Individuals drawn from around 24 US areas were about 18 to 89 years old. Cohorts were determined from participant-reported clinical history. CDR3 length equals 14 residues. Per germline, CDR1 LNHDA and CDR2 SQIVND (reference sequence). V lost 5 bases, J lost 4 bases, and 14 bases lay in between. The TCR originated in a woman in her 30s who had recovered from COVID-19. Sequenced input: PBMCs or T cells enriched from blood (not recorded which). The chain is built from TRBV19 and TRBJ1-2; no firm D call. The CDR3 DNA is TGTGCCAGTAGTCGCGGGGTTCCTGTCTATGGCTACACCTTC. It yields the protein CASSRGVPVYGYTF.